This record looks at one T cell receptor (beta chain) sequence and its context. The authors' processing: Cell counts per sample came from amplifying reference gene primers. The protocol was immunoSEQ multiplex PCR, while the TCRdb copy is restricted to in-frame clones and leaves out a portion. The V and J calls and the clone size are those of that table, but D and trimming were determined from the DNA. The data contain around 270,000 clones, 88% of them singletons. The entry originates in a study of blood T cell repertoires in COVID-19. Background on the study: Samples taken during acute and convalescent COVID-19 were collected in the United States, Italy and Spain.

This CDR3 comprises 16 residues. The V and J ends lost 4 bases and 2 bases, in that order; junction bases with no gene match: 11. CDR1 and CDR2 from the germline V gene are LGHDT and YNNKEL (reference sequence). The rearrangement uses TRBV3-1 (or the pseudogene TRBV3-2) and TRBJ2-7; TRBD2 matches 7 bases. The sample comprised PBMCs or T cells enriched from blood (not recorded which). The receptor was isolated from a woman aged 35 to 49 who had been exposed to COVID-19. CDR3 DNA: TGTGCCAGCAGCCCAGCCTGGGGCGGGGGAGCCTACGAGCAGTACTTC. Translated, it gives CASSPAWGGGAYEQYF.